Each of the 6 T cell receptor beta chains below was sequenced from the same sample in a study of Graves' ophthalmopathy and Graves' hyperthyroidism (dated 2018 in TCRdb). These reads were obtained on an Illumina HiSeq 2000. For repertoire sequencing, TCR beta CDR3 regions were amplified from RNA transcripts. The first round of RT-PCR was done with HTBI primers and the Qiagen OneStep RT-PCR kit, and was followed by a second round of multiplex PCR, then size selection and purification. TCRdb took the public reads, trimmed them with fastp at Q25, ran MiXCR for clone calling and kept in-frame beta chains. Entries are consolidated by CDR3 protein sequence, retaining the most common genes and DNA. Across this sample there are a few hundred thousand distinct CDR3 sequences, with roughly 21% seen only once. The top ten clones comprise under 55% of the sample. The specimen was peripheral blood. All receptors come from a woman aged 45 to 65 with Graves' ophthalmopathy. Donor details come from another sample of the same person, matched by shared clones.

This clonotype occurred many times. The chain employs TRBV11-2 and TRBJ1-1; the D is unclear. The length of the CDR3 is 14 residues. Trimming took off 3 bases at V and 0 bases at J, with 8 bases between the two ends. Germline values: CDR1 SGHAT, CDR2 FQNNGV. CDR3: CASSFEGMNTEAFF. CDR3 nucleotide sequence: TGTGCCAGCAGCTTTGAGGGCATGAACACTGAAGCTTTCTTT.

This clonotype was found many times. This chain's CDR3 is CASSYHGTAGTEAFF. The CDR3 bases are TGTGCCAGCAGCTATCACGGGACGGCGGGCACTGAAGCTTTCTTT. J is TRBJ1-1 and V is TRBV9, with D possibly TRBD1 on 5 matching bases. V lost 4 bases and J 4 bases, leaving 17 bases between the germline ends. The V gene's germline CDR1 is SGDLS and CDR2 YYNGEE. The CDR3 is made up of 15 amino acids. Based on the CDR3 plus reference TRBV9 and TRBJ1-1, the full variable domain is DSGVTQTPKHLITATGQRVTLRCSPRSGDLSVYWYQQSLDQGLQFLIQYYNGEERAKGNILERFSAQQFPDLHSELNLSSLELGDSALYFCASSYHGTAGTEAFFGQGTRLTVV.

This sequence joins TRBV28 and TRBJ2-7; 7 bases align to TRBD1. The ends lost 10 bases at V and 5 bases at J; junction bases unmatched: 8. The CDR3 sequence is 12 residues long. Per the germline V gene, CDR1 is MDHEN and CDR2 is SYDVKM. The CDR3: CATRTGLNEQYF. The CDR3 bases are TGTGCCACCAGGACAGGCTTGAACGAGCAGTACTTC.

In its sample, this clonotype was seen many times. This rearrangement joins TRBV6-2 or TRBV6-3 to TRBJ2-5; D is unresolved. V was clipped by 5 bases and J by 7 bases, with 5 bases between them. The CDR3 runs to 10 residues. Germline CDR1 reads MNHEY; CDR2 reads SVGEGT. Here the CDR3 DNA reads TGTGCCAGCAGTCGGACGACCCAGTACTTC. Residues: CASSRTTQYF.

This clonotype has at least ten counts. The rearrangement links TRBV6-1 to TRBJ1-5, with 9 bases lining up with TRBD1. Germline CDR1 reads MNHNS; CDR2 reads SASEGT. With 6 bases clipped from V and 6 bases from J, the junction kept 3 bases outside the gene matches. CDR3 size: 13 residues. Written as DNA, the CDR3 is TGTGCCAGCAGGGAGACAGGGGGTCAGCCCCAGCATTTT. It encodes CASRETGGQPQHF.

Many counts were recorded for this clonotype. The chain joins TRBV28 to TRBJ1-1; D is undetermined. This CDR3 spans 13 amino acids. V dropped 5 bases and J dropped 1 base, with 8 bases sitting between them. Germline CDR1 and CDR2: MDHEN and SYDVKM. This CDR3 is CASSVLRNTEAFF. The DNA of the CDR3 is TGTGCCAGCAGTGTACTCAGGAACACTGAAGCTTTCTTT.